This TCR beta chain came from a study of shared clonotypes between healthy human individuals. Study as a whole: Researchers assigned three CD4 naive, three CD4 memory, two CD8 naive and one CD8 memory plate to each donor. Whole-study findings and limits: Naive subsets usually exceeded memory subsets in estimated richness. Only blood samples were collected, and tissue repertoires likely differ.

TCRdb's table, derived via immunoSEQ multiplex PCR, lists solely in-frame clones and lacks some. The sample holds some 2,500,000 clones, about nine tenths seen once. V was cut by 6 bases and J by 2 bases, with 14 bases left in between. The CDR3 is 14 amino acids. The germline V gene has CDR1 SQVTM and CDR2 ANQGSEA. Of note for this clone: Its specificity is unknown.

This TCR derives from a young man in good health. Some clones in this sample may be carry-over from other donors' samples. Sequencing used naive CD4+ T cells from PBMCs. Noted subset: CD45RA+ positively selected. This chain links TRBV29-1 with TRBJ1-5; D is unresolved. CDR3 in amino acids: CSVAGGTGNQPQHF. The CDR3 bases are TGCAGCGTCGCCGGTGGCACGGGCAATCAGCCCCAGCATTTT.